These 32 T cell receptor beta chains came from one sample sequenced in a study of blood T cell repertoires in COVID-19. Sequencing was performed with immunoSEQ multiplex PCR; in TCRdb, only in-frame clones are kept and a portion is missing. The table records about 200,000 clones, just under 90% of them present only once. The specimen was peripheral blood. The source of these receptors is a man in his sixties who had recovered from COVID-19.

The V gene is TRBV18, the J gene TRBJ1-4; D perhaps matches TRBD1 (5 bases). Trimming took off 3 bases at V and 7 bases at J, with 9 bases between the two ends. Germline values: CDR1 KGHSH, CDR2 LQKENI. CDR3 length equals 13 residues. The CDR3 nucleotides read TGTGCCAGCTCACCCGGACACCTTGAAAAACTGTTTTTT. Protein: CASSPGHLEKLFF.

The chain employs TRBV30 and TRBJ1-2; 10 bases agree with TRBD1. V gave up 2 bases and J gave up 8 bases; unmatched junction bases: 5. The CDR3 covers 13 residues. Germline V gives CDR1 GTSNPN, CDR2 SVGIG (reference sequence). CDR3 sequence: CAWSPTGGWGYTF. CDR3 DNA sequence: TGTGCCTGGAGTCCGACAGGGGGCTGGGGCTACACCTTC.

The rearrangement links TRBV11-2 to TRBJ1-1; 8 nucleotides align to TRBD1. Germline V gene lookup returns CDR1 SGHAT and CDR2 FQNNGV. Trimming at V came to 4 bases and at J to 3 bases, leaving 1 base not matched to a gene. The length of the CDR3 is 13 residues. CDR3 DNA sequence: TGTGCCAGCAGCTCGGACAGGGACACTGAAGCTTTCTTT. Protein product: CASSSDRDTEAFF.

V usage is TRBV6-2 or TRBV6-3 and J usage is TRBJ2-5; 8 nucleotides match TRBD2. The V gene end was trimmed by 4 bases and the J gene end by 7 bases; junction bases not matched to a gene: 5. The CDR3 runs 13 residues. Per the germline V gene, CDR1 is MNHEY and CDR2 is SVGEGT. The CDR3 spells CASSLAAGGTQYF. CDR3 DNA: TGTGCCAGCAGTTTAGCGGCGGGGGGGACCCAGTACTTC.

V usage is TRBV9 and J usage is TRBJ2-7; 9 nucleotides line up with TRBD1. Trimming took 0 bases from V and 5 from J; bases not matched to a gene: 3. Germline CDR1 reads SGDLS; CDR2 reads YYNGEE. The CDR3 spans 14 residues. In DNA, the CDR3 is TGTGCCAGCAGCGTAGTGGGACAGGGTAACGAGCAGTACTTC. Translating it yields CASSVVGQGNEQYF.

The chain couples TRBV28 to TRBJ1-2, with D unresolved. V lost 5 bases and J 3 bases, leaving 4 bases between the germline ends. Germline V gene data show CDR1 as MDHEN and CDR2 as SYDVKM. This CDR3 is 11 amino acids long. The CDR3 DNA follows: TGTGCCAGCAGTGGCTACTATGGCTACACCTTC. Amino acid sequence: CASSGYYGYTF.

The chain joins TRBV28 to TRBJ1-2; 7 bases map to TRBD1. The germline V gene encodes CDR1 MDHEN and CDR2 SYDVKM. Losses at the gene ends were 6 bases for V and 10 bases for J; bases not matched to a gene: 11. The CDR3 is 13 residues long. The CDR3 DNA reads as TGTGCCAGCAGCTCAGGACAGGAGATTACCTACACCTTC. It is translated as CASSSGQEITYTF.

This clone showed up many times. V usage is TRBV7-9 and J usage is TRBJ1-5; 11 bases match TRBD1. Unmatched junction bases numbered 10, after V lost 5 bases and J lost 4 bases. The CDR3 runs to 17 residues. The germline V gene encodes CDR1 SEHNR and CDR2 FQNEAQ (reference sequence). Here the CDR3 reads CASSRGTGGFGNQPQHF. The CDR3 region has the DNA TGTGCCAGCAGCCGTGGGACAGGGGGTTTCGGAAATCAGCCCCAGCATTTT.

CDR3: CASSRTELAKNIQYF. The CDR3 bases are TGTGCCAGCAGTCGGACAGAGCTAGCCAAAAACATTCAGTACTTC. This chain connects TRBV6-2 or TRBV6-3 to TRBJ2-4; D perhaps matches TRBD1 (6 bases). The CDR3 has 15 residues. V gave up 5 bases and J gave up 0 bases, with 11 bases separating them. Germline CDR1 and CDR2: MNHEY and SVGEGT.

The chain links TRBV28 to TRBJ1-2, with 8 bases that match TRBD1. CDR3 length equals 11 residues. V was clipped by 11 bases and J by 10 bases; unmatched bases: 9. The V gene's germline CDR1 is MDHEN and CDR2 SYDVKM. Here the CDR3 DNA reads TGTGCCGTAAGGCAGGGGGCGGCCTACACCTTC. It specifies CAVRQGAAYTF.

The rearrangement links TRBV7-8 to TRBJ2-1; 8 nucleotides match TRBD2. V lost 0 bases, J lost 15 bases, and 22 bases stayed unmatched. Germline CDR1 SGHVS, CDR2 FQNEAQ. The CDR3 has 18 amino acids. CDR3 in DNA: TGTGCCAGCAGCTTAGCGTCAACCTCCGGGACTAGGAATCGCGGGAGGTTCTTC. Translating gives CASSLASTSGTRNRGRFF.

This chain joins TRBV24-1 and TRBJ2-1; the match to TRBD2 covers 7 bases. This CDR3 region has 15 residues. V dropped 0 bases and J dropped 12; count of bases not matched to a gene: 10. CDR1 is KGHDR and CDR2 is SFDVKD in the germline V gene. CDR3 in amino acids: CATSDLGTTARGQFF. CDR3 sequence (DNA): TGTGCCACCAGTGATTTGGGGACTACTGCCCGTGGGCAGTTCTTC.

The rearrangement joins TRBV7-9 to TRBJ2-3; TRBD2 matches at 7 bases. The CDR3 sequence is 13 residues long. Germline values: CDR1 SEHNR, CDR2 FQNEAQ (reference sequence). V lost 5 bases, J lost 5 bases, and 4 bases stayed unmatched. The DNA for the CDR3 is TGTGCCAGCAGCATTTCTAGCGGAGATACGCAGTATTTT. It specifies CASSISSGDTQYF.

The chain couples TRBV5-8 to TRBJ2-2, with D hard to call. This CDR3 region has 13 residues. Germline loops: CDR1 SGHTS, CDR2 YDEGEE. V lost 1 base and J 6 bases, leaving 7 bases between the germline ends. CDR3: CASSLYGPGELFF. CDR3 bases: TGTGCCAGCAGCTTGTATGGGCCCGGGGAGCTGTTTTTT.

The chain carries TRBV3-1 (or the pseudogene TRBV3-2) and TRBJ1-5; no clear D. Germline V gives CDR1 LGHDT, CDR2 YNNKEL (reference sequence). Trimming pared 1 base from V and 6 bases from J, leaving 4 bases between. There are 12 residues in the CDR3. The CDR3 region is CASSQGSQPQHF. In DNA form, the CDR3 reads TGTGCCAGCAGCCAAGGTAGTCAGCCCCAGCATTTT.

The rearrangement joins TRBV5-4 to TRBJ2-1; TRBD2 aligns across 8 bases. The CDR3 consists of 19 residues. Germline V gives CDR1 SGHNT, CDR2 YYREEE (reference sequence). The V segment lost 10 bases and the J segment 1 base; nucleotides outside the gene matches: 22. The CDR3 protein is CAGPPSPRRAGGSYNEQFF. In DNA form, the CDR3 reads TGTGCCGGCCCCCCTTCCCCGCGTCGTGCGGGAGGTTCCTACAATGAGCAGTTCTTC. The variable domain in full, completed from reference TRBV5-4 and TRBJ2-1, reads ETGVTQSPTHLIKTRGQQVTLRCSSQSGHNTVSWYQQALGQGPQFIFQYYREEENGRGNFPPRFSGLQFPNYSSELNVNALELDDSALYLCAGPPSPRRAGGSYNEQFFGPGTRLTVL.

This clone was found a few times. V usage is TRBV24-1 and J usage is TRBJ1-3; D not certain. This CDR3 has 17 residues. The germline V and J ends were trimmed by 6 bases and 0 bases, with 17 bases remaining between them. In germline, CDR1 is KGHDR, CDR2 SFDVKD. The CDR3 reads CATSSTFNTISGNTIYF. The CDR3 DNA follows: TGTGCCACCAGTTCGACATTTAACACAATCTCTGGAAACACCATATATTTT.

The chain links TRBV14 to TRBJ2-2, with 8 bases that match TRBD2. Germline values: CDR1 SGHDN, CDR2 FVKESK. The CDR3 has 16 residues. After removal of 3 bases from V and 1 base from J, the junction contained 4 bases not matched to a gene. For the CDR3, the DNA is TGTGCCAGCAGCCATGACCTAGCGGGGAACACCGGGGAGCTGTTTTTT. Translation gives CASSHDLAGNTGELFF.

This clone was seen just once. The rearrangement links TRBV5-1 to TRBJ2-5; D is uncertain. The CDR3 covers 15 residues. CDR1 SGHRS and CDR2 YFSETQ come from the germline V gene. V was clipped by 0 bases and J by 1 base, with 10 bases between them. CDR3 nucleotide sequence: TGCGCCAGCAGCTTGGCTGGTACTCTCCAAGAGACCCAGTACTTC. It specifies CASSLAGTLQETQYF.

This sequence joins TRBV10-3 and TRBJ2-1; no reliable D call. The germline gives CDR1 ENHRY, CDR2 SYGVKD. The V gene lost 0 bases and the J gene lost 0 bases, with 9 bases spanning the gap. The CDR3 totals 16 residues. CDR3 protein: CAISESGLNSYNEQFF. The CDR3 DNA sequence: TGTGCCATCAGTGAGTCGGGCCTGAACTCCTACAATGAGCAGTTCTTC.

The chain combines TRBV5-1 with TRBJ1-1; D is possibly TRBD1 (5 bases). Per the germline V gene, CDR1 is SGHRS and CDR2 is YFSETQ. CDR3 length equals 14 residues. Trimming took off 0 bases at V and 4 bases at J, with 10 bases between the two ends. CDR3 bases: TGCGCCAGCAGCTTGGAAGGGGCGGCCACTGAAGCTTTCTTT. Amino acids: CASSLEGAATEAFF.

The rearrangement joins TRBV11-1 to TRBJ2-2, with a tentative D call TRBD2 (5 bases). V lost 4 bases, J lost 0 bases, and 12 bases lay in between. The CDR3 sequence is 16 residues long. From germline, CDR1 is SGHAT and CDR2 FQDESV (reference sequence). CDR3 DNA: TGTGCCAGCAGCTCGACGGGAATCCCGAACACCGGGGAGCTGTTTTTT. Its translation: CASSSTGIPNTGELFF.

The chain combines TRBV6-5 with TRBJ1-6, with TRBD1 as a possible D gene (6 bases). The CDR3 is 15 amino acids. Per the germline V gene, CDR1 is MNHEY and CDR2 is SVGAGI. V gave up 7 bases and J gave up 10 bases, with 20 bases separating them. For the CDR3, the DNA is TGTGCCAGCATACCGAAGAAAGGGGGTATGTCACCCCTCCACTTT. It translates to CASIPKKGGMSPLHF.

The chain links TRBV19 to TRBJ1-2; D not certain. Germline CDR1 LNHDA, CDR2 SQIVND (reference sequence). V was clipped by 7 bases and J by 8 bases, with 20 bases between them. This CDR3 comprises 14 residues. The CDR3 loop reads CASTRSGMPGGYTF. The CDR3 DNA reads as TGTGCCAGTACTAGATCGGGCATGCCGGGGGGCTACACCTTC.

The V gene is TRBV9, the J gene TRBJ2-7; 7 bases fit TRBD2. After removal of 0 bases from V and 3 bases from J, the junction contained 6 bases not matched to a gene. The CDR3 spans 15 residues. CDR1 and CDR2 from the germline V gene are SGDLS and YYNGEE. The CDR3 region has the DNA TGTGCCAGCAGCGTAGAATCTAGCGGTATCTACGAGCAGTACTTC. This sequence encodes CASSVESSGIYEQYF.

V gene TRBV23-1 combines with J gene TRBJ1-1; 10 nucleotides match TRBD1. TRBV23-1 is marked as an open reading frame, function uncertain. This CDR3 is 17 amino acids long. V trimming: 2 bases; J trimming: 3 bases; junction bases outside the gene matches: 9. CDR3 nucleotide sequence: TGCGCCAGCAGTCAACCCAGACAGGGGGCGATGGACACTGAAGCTTTCTTT. Its translation: CASSQPRQGAMDTEAFF.

The chain combines TRBV28 with TRBJ2-6; 7 nucleotides agree with TRBD2. Germline V lookup: CDR1 MDHEN, CDR2 SYDVKM. The CDR3 contains 17 residues. After removal of 10 bases from V and 0 bases from J, the junction contained 12 bases not matched to a gene. The CDR3 DNA reads TGTGCCACCAGGCGGGGAGGGGCCACCTCTGGGGCCAACGTCCTGACTTTC. Residues: CATRRGGATSGANVLTF.

The J gene is TRBJ2-7, the V gene TRBV6-5; D call uncertain. The CDR3 runs 15 residues. V shed 6 bases and J shed 4 bases, with 19 bases lying between them. CDR1 and CDR2 (germline): MNHEY, SVGAGI. The CDR3 loop reads CASRSKRVLPYEQYF. CDR3 sequence (DNA): TGTGCCAGCAGGTCGAAACGGGTTCTACCGTACGAGCAGTACTTC.

The V call is TRBV27, the J call TRBJ1-2, with D possibly being TRBD1 (6 bases). Germline CDR1 reads MNHEY; CDR2 reads SMNVEV (reference sequence). CDR3 length: 14 residues. V lost 5 bases and J lost 8, with 18 bases in between. The CDR3 region is CASSTAGVLGGYTF. CDR3 DNA sequence: TGTGCCAGCAGTACCGCAGGGGTTCTGGGAGGCTACACCTTC.

In its sample, this clone was seen once. The V gene is TRBV19, the J gene TRBJ2-7; perhaps TRBD2 as D (7 bases). V dropped 3 bases and J dropped 6 bases, with 15 bases sitting between them. The germline CDR1 and CDR2 sequences are LNHDA and SQIVND (reference sequence). The CDR3 totals 14 residues. CDR3 protein: CASSIGGGAREQYF. The CDR3 DNA sequence: TGTGCCAGTAGTATTGGAGGGGGGGCGCGCGAGCAGTACTTC.

This clone was detected once. This chain joins TRBV19 and TRBJ2-6, with D tentatively TRBD2 (5 bases). CDR1 is LNHDA, CDR2 SQIVND, per germline (reference sequence). This CDR3 contains 16 residues. V lost 1 base and J 0 bases, leaving 7 bases between the germline ends. CDR3 nucleotide sequence: TGTGCCAGTAGTATAGTACGGGGCTCTGGGGCCAACGTCCTGACTTTC. Its translation is CASSIVRGSGANVLTF.

The genes are TRBV11-2 and TRBJ1-1, with TRBD1 as a possible D gene (5 bases). The CDR3 covers 14 residues. V was cut by 3 bases and J by 1 base, with 9 bases left in between. CDR1 is SGHAT and CDR2 is FQNNGV in the germline V gene. The CDR3 region has the DNA TGTGCCAGCAGCTTGACCCAGGGGAACACTGAAGCTTTCTTT. Protein product: CASSLTQGNTEAFF.